The clone carrying this T cell receptor (beta chain) was observed once. Assay: immunoSEQ multiplex PCR; the TCRdb copy retains only in-frame clones and omits some. The sample carries 35,000 to 45,000 clones, 90% to 95% recorded once. The data were obtained in a study of T cell changes during pregnancy in multiple sclerosis. CDR3 length: 15 amino acids. Germline lookup yields CDR1 KGHSH and CDR2 LQKENI. The V gene end was trimmed by 3 bases and the J gene end by 4 bases; junction bases not matched to a gene: 7. Sample: CD4+ T cells from peripheral blood mononuclear cells, taken before pregnancy. The chain employs TRBV18 and TRBJ2-7; TRBD1 agrees at 9 bases. The TCR comes from a female donor with multiple sclerosis, enrolled in a pregnancy study. The CDR3 protein is CASSPTGTGSYEQYF. CDR3 sequence (DNA): TGTGCCAGCTCACCCACCGGGACAGGGTCGTACGAGCAGTACTTC. The whole variable domain, filled in from reference TRBV18 and TRBJ2-7, reads NAGVMQNPRHLVRRRGQEARLRCSPMKGHSHVYWYRQLPEEGLKFMVYLQKENIIDESGMPKERFSAEFPKEGPSILRIQQVVRGDSAAYFCASSPTGTGSYEQYFGPGTRLTVT.